The T cell receptor (beta chain) described here comes from a study of graft-versus-host responses after intestinal transplantation. By proportion, this clone is medium-sized (0.01 to 0.1%). The assay was immunoSEQ multiplex PCR, and TCRdb's table has in-frame clones only and misses some. The data contain under 9,000 clones, about two thirds of them singletons. Graft specimens yielded both intraepithelial and lamina propria lymphocytes. This CDR3 spans 13 amino acids. Deletions cut 3 bases from V and 5 bases from J, with 10 bases between. Germline CDR1 MNHNS, CDR2 SASEGT. Sequenced material: ileum tissue, taken approximately 450 days after transplant. The sequence derives from a human patient who received an intestinal transplant, so some T cells may come from the graft donor. The chain links TRBV6-1 to TRBJ2-5, with a possible D match to TRBD1 (5 bases). The CDR3, as DNA: TGTGCCAGCAGTGAGGACAATAGCGAGACCCAGTACTTC. It encodes CASSEDNSETQYF.